The 21 T cell receptor beta chains listed next were all sequenced from one sample in a study of blood T cell repertoires in COVID-19 (dated by TCRdb to 2020 to 2021). Preparation of the library involved the immunoSEQ multiplex PCR assay. TCRdb's version of the immuneACCESS table is confined to in-frame rearrangements and falls short of the full clone set. An unresolved V gene accounts for under half of the shortfall where checked; the remainder is of unknown origin. Across this sample there are about 200,000 clones, with approximately 84% seen only once. The ten largest clones capture approximately 5.1% of the sample. The sequencing sample was made of peripheral blood. All receptors derive from a woman aged 70-85 years with active or convalescent COVID-19.

CDR3 protein: CASSRTYGTSEYNEQFF. In DNA form, the CDR3 reads TGTGCCAGCTCACGTACTTACGGGACTAGCGAGTACAATGAGCAGTTCTTC. This sequence joins TRBV18 and TRBJ2-1; 10 bases map to TRBD2. CDR1 is KGHSH, CDR2 LQKENI, per germline. After removal of 4 bases from V and 4 bases from J, the junction contained 10 bases not matched to a gene. The CDR3 has 17 residues.

CDR3 in DNA: TGTGCCAGCAGCCCCCTTATAGGGAGGTACGAGCAGTACTTC. Its protein is CASSPLIGRYEQYF. The V and J genes are TRBV7-6 and TRBJ2-7, with D perhaps matching TRBD2 (6 bases). V was shortened by 5 bases and J by 4 bases, with 15 bases between the two germline ends. Germline V gene lookup returns CDR1 SGHVS and CDR2 FNYEAQ. This CDR3 spans 14 amino acids. Full variable domain (outside the CDR3, taken from reference TRBV7-6 and TRBJ2-7): GAGVSQSPRYKVTKRGQDVALRCDPISGHVSLYWYRQALGQGPEFLTYFNYEAQQDKSGLPNDRFSAERPEGSISTLTIQRTEQRDSAMYRCASSPLIGRYEQYFGPGTRLTVT.

The chain is built from TRBV10-2 and TRBJ2-7; the D gene is possibly TRBD1 (5 bases). Germline V lookup: CDR1 WSHSY, CDR2 SAAADI. Trimming pared 4 bases from V and 3 bases from J, leaving 10 bases between. The CDR3 has 13 residues. The CDR3, as DNA: TGCGCCAGCAGTGCAGGGCCCAACTACGAGCAGTACTTC. This gives the protein CASSAGPNYEQYF.

The gene calls are TRBV7-9 and TRBJ2-7; 8 bases match TRBD2. There are 15 residues in the CDR3. The V and J ends lost 5 bases and 2 bases, in that order; junction bases with no gene match: 8. Germline V gene data show CDR1 as SEHNR and CDR2 as FQNEAQ (reference sequence). CDR3 amino acids: CASSPVGRVTYEQYF. CDR3 nucleotides: TGTGCCAGCAGCCCAGTCGGGAGGGTAACCTACGAGCAGTACTTC.

DNA for the CDR3: TGTGCCAGCAGTTACTCTTTAGCGGGGTCGGGAAATACGCAGTATTTT. This gives the protein CASSYSLAGSGNTQYF. This chain links TRBV6-5 with TRBJ2-3, with TRBD2 identical over 8 bases. V lost 0 bases and J lost 7; bases outside the gene matches: 9. Germline lookup yields CDR1 MNHEY and CDR2 SVGAGI. The CDR3 runs to 16 residues.

The chain recombines TRBV6-5 with TRBJ1-1, with D hard to call. The germline V gene has CDR1 MNHEY and CDR2 SVGAGI. CDR3 length equals 13 residues. Between the trimmed V and J ends, which lost 7 bases and 0 bases, there was a span of 9 bases. The CDR3 region has the DNA TGTGCCAGCAAACAAGACATGAACACTGAAGCTTTCTTT. As protein: CASKQDMNTEAFF.

This clone turned up a few times. The chain carries TRBV5-6 and TRBJ1-2; 8 bases align to TRBD1. The CDR3 totals 15 residues. CDR1 is SGHDT, CDR2 YYEEEE, per germline. The trim removed 5 bases at V and 4 bases at J, leaving 10 bases unmatched. CDR3 residues: CASSRRQGQIYGYTF. The CDR3 DNA follows: TGTGCCAGCAGTCGGAGACAGGGGCAGATCTATGGCTACACCTTC.

A remark on this clone: The same CDR3 can be traced to other DNA sequences in this sample. The chain couples TRBV7-2 to TRBJ1-2; 9 bases fit TRBD1. This CDR3 has 14 amino acids. The germline gives CDR1 SGHTA, CDR2 FQGNSA. V shed 5 bases, J shed 2 bases, and the junction held 3 bases outside the gene matches. CDR3 bases: TGTGCCAGCAGCCTCGGGACAGGGAACTATGGCTACACCTTC. This gives the protein CASSLGTGNYGYTF.

The chain employs TRBV19 and TRBJ2-1; 8 positions match TRBD1. The CDR3 length is 16 residues. In germline, CDR1 is LNHDA, CDR2 SQIVND (reference sequence). The trim removed 5 bases at V and 5 bases at J, leaving 11 bases unmatched. CDR3 sequence (DNA): TGTGCCAGTAGTCCATTCGACAGGGGAATAAACAATGAGCAGTTCTTC. Residues: CASSPFDRGINNEQFF.

J is TRBJ2-1 and V is TRBV6-4, with TRBD2 as a possible D gene (5 bases). The length of the CDR3 is 14 residues. The V end lost 4 bases, the J end lost 5 bases, and 12 bases lay between the germline ends. The germline CDR1 and CDR2 sequences are MRHNA and SNTAGT. The CDR3 DNA follows: TGTGCCAGCAGTGGGGAGTTCGGAGACAATGAGCAGTTCTTC. This gives the protein CASSGEFGDNEQFF.

CDR3 sequence reads: CAWQGSNSPLHF. The CDR3 region has the DNA TGTGCCTGGCAGGGTAGTAATTCACCCCTCCACTTT. J is TRBJ1-6 and V is TRBV30, with D possibly being TRBD1 (5 bases). Per germline, CDR1 GTSNPN and CDR2 SVGIG (reference sequence). The CDR3 totals 12 residues. V shed 5 bases and J shed 6 bases, with 8 bases lying between them.

The chain couples TRBV9 to TRBJ2-7, with D possibly TRBD2 on 8 matching bases. The CDR3 is 15 residues long. CDR1 SGDLS and CDR2 YYNGEE come from the germline V gene. Trimming cost V 4 bases and J 7 bases, with 21 bases left between them. CDR3 DNA sequence: TGTGCCAGCAGCCCGTCGGGAGGGGGCCAGCGGGAGCAGTACTTC. Protein: CASSPSGGGQREQYF.

This chain uses TRBV10-1 with TRBJ2-5; a possible D gene is TRBD2 (5 bases). The CDR3 spans 15 residues. V was trimmed by 0 bases and J by 5 bases, leaving 13 bases between them. Germline loops: CDR1 WNHNN, CDR2 SYGVQD (reference sequence). Here the CDR3 DNA reads TGCGCCAGCAGTGAGTCCGGCCGCGGGTGGGAGACCCAGTACTTC. Amino acids: CASSESGRGWETQYF.

This clone was observed a single time. The rearrangement uses TRBV27 and TRBJ2-5, with D hard to call. Trimming removed 2 bases at V and 5 bases at J, with 12 bases between. CDR1 is MNHEY, CDR2 SMNVEV, per germline (reference sequence). The CDR3 length is 14 residues. The CDR3: CASSLTGAMETQYF. CDR3 DNA: TGTGCCAGCAGTTTAACCGGTGCGATGGAGACCCAGTACTTC.

This sequence joins TRBV28 and TRBJ1-1; weak D call: TRBD1 (5 bases). Trimming took 1 base from V and 3 from J, leaving 9 bases between them. Per germline, CDR1 MDHEN and CDR2 SYDVKM. This CDR3 is 14 amino acids long. In DNA, the CDR3 is TGTGCCAGCAGTTTATCCGACAGCTACACTGAAGCTTTCTTT. This translates into CASSLSDSYTEAFF.

This clone was observed a single time. The junction departs from germline at one end; a sequencing error may be responsible. The same CDR3 arises from other DNA sequences in this sample as well. J is TRBJ2-5 and V is TRBV5-1; no definite D call. CDR3 length: 13 residues. CDR1 is SGHRS and CDR2 is YFSETQ in the germline V gene. The CDR3: CASSERLIETQYF. In DNA form, the CDR3 reads TGCGCTAGCAGCGAACGACTGATAGAGACCCAGTACTTC.

V gene TRBV11-2 combines with J gene TRBJ1-1, with a weak D call TRBD1 (6 bases). V dropped 1 base and J dropped 0 bases, with 12 bases sitting between them. Germline lookup yields CDR1 SGHAT and CDR2 FQNNGV. The CDR3 extends over 16 amino acids. The CDR3 sequence: CASSLVSGQLNTEAFF. The CDR3 DNA follows: TGTGCCAGCAGCTTAGTTTCCGGACAGCTGAACACTGAAGCTTTCTTT.

The J gene is TRBJ2-2, the V gene TRBV27; D unresolved. CDR1 and CDR2 (germline): MNHEY, SMNVEV (reference sequence). The V and J ends lost 2 bases and 5 bases respectively, with 6 bases between them. The CDR3 spans 13 residues. The CDR3 loop is CASSLVRTGELFF. CDR3 in DNA: TGTGCCAGCAGTTTAGTCAGAACCGGGGAGCTGTTTTTT.

This clone came up once. The V gene is TRBV7-9, the J gene TRBJ2-3; 7 positions match TRBD2. CDR1 and CDR2 (germline): SEHNR, FQNEAQ (reference sequence). The V and J ends lost 7 bases and 0 bases, in that order; junction bases with no gene match: 16. CDR3 length equals 18 residues. Here the CDR3 reads CASTSFSWEGPSTDTQYF. Here the CDR3 DNA reads TGTGCCAGCACTTCTTTCTCCTGGGAGGGACCTAGCACAGATACGCAGTATTTT.

The table lists this clone with a count of one. The rearrangement uses TRBV6-5 and TRBJ2-2; TRBD1 aligns across 10 bases. The CDR3 extends over 15 amino acids. CDR1 and CDR2 (germline): MNHEY, SVGAGI. V was clipped by 6 bases and J by 6 bases; unmatched bases: 7. The CDR3 region has the DNA TGTGCCAGCAGACGCGGACAGGGGGTGTCCGGGGAGCTGTTTTTT. Translated: CASRRGQGVSGELFF.

About this clone itself: The sample holds other DNA sequences that translate to the same CDR3. The chain employs TRBV19 and TRBJ2-2; 11 bases are shared with TRBD1. V shed 9 bases and J 0 bases; nucleotides not matched to a gene: 6. CDR1 is LNHDA and CDR2 is SQIVND in the germline V gene (reference sequence). There are 16 residues in the CDR3. The CDR3 is CASRPGQGANTGELFF. The DNA for the CDR3 is TGTGCCAGCAGGCCGGGACAGGGGGCGAACACCGGGGAGCTGTTTTTT.